The T cell receptor beta chain under discussion was sequenced for a study of cytomegalovirus exposure and HLA in healthy donors. The PCR had 60 Vbeta and 13 Jbeta primers. Generated by immunoSEQ multiplex PCR, the TCRdb table keeps only in-frame clones and is missing some. This sample yields approximately 100,000 clones, of which 81% are seen a single time; less than 2.5% belongs to the top ten. What was sequenced was PBMCs. Receptors were obtained from a woman under 40 in good health and CMV-seronegative.

The chain uses TRBV5-4 and TRBJ2-3; 9 positions match TRBD2. Per the germline V gene, CDR1 is SGHNT and CDR2 is YYREEE (reference sequence). CDR3 size: 17 residues. The J segment lost 1 base and the V segment lost 4 bases, leaving 10 bases of the junction unmatched. The CDR3 region has the DNA TGTGCCAGCAGCAGAGATATGATAGCGGGGGGCACAGATACGCAGTATTTT. It yields the protein CASSRDMIAGGTDTQYF.